A single sample gave rise to the 18 T cell receptor beta chains below, sequenced in a study of blood T cell repertoires in COVID-19. TCRdb keeps only in-frame clones here, not all; method: immunoSEQ multiplex PCR. Of under 85,000 clones in the sample, around 85% were seen once. Source material: peripheral blood. These receptors were collected from a woman of 80 years or more with active or convalescent COVID-19.

The V call is TRBV3-1 (or the pseudogene TRBV3-2), the J call TRBJ2-5; 7 bases map to TRBD2. Unmatched junction bases numbered 10, after V lost 11 bases and J lost 10 bases. This CDR3 is 11 amino acids long. Germline assignment: CDR1 LGHDT and CDR2 YNNKEL (reference sequence). The CDR3 coding sequence is TGTGCCGGGGGGAGCGGGGCCGGCCAGTACTTC. Translating gives CAGGSGAGQYF.

This chain connects TRBV5-5 to TRBJ2-5; possibly TRBD2 for D (6 bases). V was pared by 2 bases and J by 10 bases, with 18 bases between. CDR1 is SGHKS and CDR2 is YYEKEE in the germline V gene (reference sequence). The CDR3 is made up of 14 amino acids. CDR3 bases: TGTGCCAGCAGCTTTGGCGGGGCCCCGGGGGTCCAGTACTTC. It is translated as CASSFGGAPGVQYF.

The chain couples TRBV30 to TRBJ1-5, with D maybe TRBD1 (5 bases). This CDR3 comprises 15 residues. V lost 2 bases to trimming and J lost 2 bases, with 13 bases between them. CDR1 and CDR2 (germline): GTSNPN, SVGIG (reference sequence). Written as DNA, the CDR3 is TGTGCCTGGAGTCCACGGGGGAGTGGCAATCAGCCCCAGCATTTT. Encoded protein: CAWSPRGSGNQPQHF.

This chain connects TRBV5-1 to TRBJ1-2; 8 nucleotides align to TRBD1. J was trimmed by 3 bases and V by 4 bases; bases with no gene match: 5. Germline CDR1 reads SGHRS; CDR2 reads YFSETQ. The CDR3 has 14 residues. Here the CDR3 reads CASSRGQGDYGYTF. The CDR3 DNA is TGCGCCAGCAGCCGTGGACAGGGAGACTATGGCTACACCTTC.

This rearrangement joins TRBV5-1 to TRBJ2-5; D not certain. This CDR3 region has 16 residues. From germline, CDR1 is SGHRS and CDR2 YFSETQ. Trimming cost V 2 bases and J 0 bases, with 14 bases left between them. CDR3 sequence: CASSLGAQAHQETQYF. The CDR3 nucleotides are TGCGCCAGCAGCTTAGGTGCGCAGGCCCACCAAGAGACCCAGTACTTC. Combining the CDR3 with reference TRBV5-1 and TRBJ2-5 gives the whole variable domain KAGVTQTPRYLIKTRGQQVTLSCSPISGHRSVSWYQQTPGQGLQFLFEYFSETQRNKGNFPGRFSGRQFSNSRSEMNVSTLELGDSALYLCASSLGAQAHQETQYFGPGTRLLVL.

V is TRBV6-6 and J is TRBJ2-1, with 12 bases lining up with TRBD2. Germline V gene sequence: CDR1 MNHNY, CDR2 SVGAGI (reference sequence). This CDR3 contains 16 residues. V trimming: 0 bases; J trimming: 12 bases; junction bases outside the gene matches: 9. CDR3 coding DNA: TGTGCCAGCAGTTACTCCCTAGCGGGGGGGCCCGAGTGGCAGTTCTTC. Encoded protein: CASSYSLAGGPEWQFF.

The gene calls are TRBV5-1 and TRBJ1-5; D perhaps matches TRBD1 (5 bases). The CDR3 length is 14 residues. V was shortened by 2 bases and J by 7 bases, with 13 bases between the two germline ends. The V gene's germline CDR1 is SGHRS and CDR2 YFSETQ. The DNA of the CDR3 is TGCGCCAGCAGCTTCGGGGGAAATTCACAGCCCCAGCATTTT. Its protein is CASSFGGNSQPQHF. Full variable domain (outside the CDR3, taken from reference TRBV5-1 and TRBJ1-5): KAGVTQTPRYLIKTRGQQVTLSCSPISGHRSVSWYQQTPGQGLQFLFEYFSETQRNKGNFPGRFSGRQFSNSRSEMNVSTLELGDSALYLCASSFGGNSQPQHFGDGTRLSIL.

The genes are TRBV7-9 and TRBJ1-6; D gene uncertain. Trimming took off 1 base at V and 7 bases at J, with 14 bases between the two ends. Germline CDR1 reads SEHNR; CDR2 reads FQNEAQ (reference sequence). This CDR3 has 16 amino acids. This CDR3 reads CASSLVVQAGNSPLHF. The CDR3 DNA reads as TGTGCCAGCAGCTTAGTAGTCCAGGCTGGCAATTCACCCCTCCACTTT.

CDR3 amino acids: CASSLTDYNQPQHF. The CDR3 DNA reads TGTGCCAGCAGCTTGACAGATTACAATCAGCCCCAGCATTTT. The chain joins TRBV7-2 to TRBJ1-5, with TRBD1 as a possible D gene (5 bases). The V end was cut by 3 bases, the J end by 3 bases, with 9 bases between. Germline CDR1 is SGHTA and CDR2 is FQGNSA. This CDR3 is built from 14 residues.

This rearrangement joins TRBV28 to TRBJ2-2; the D gene is possibly TRBD1 (5 bases). The CDR3 contains 16 residues. V was trimmed by 3 bases and J by 5 bases, leaving 16 bases between them. Germline V CDR1 and CDR2: MDHEN, SYDVKM. CDR3 in DNA: TGTGCCAGCAGTTTCCTAGGGGCAGGGCTAACCGGGGAGCTGTTTTTT. It codes for CASSFLGAGLTGELFF. Full variable domain (rest looked up from reference TRBV28 and TRBJ2-2): DVKVTQSSRYLVKRTGEKVFLECVQDMDHENMFWYRQDPGLGLRLIYFSYDVKMKEKGDIPEGYSVSREKKERFSLILESASTNQTSMYLCASSFLGAGLTGELFFGEGSRLTVL.

The CDR3 here is CASSSSRSSGNTIYF. The CDR3 bases are TGTGCCAGCTCCTCCTCACGGAGCTCTGGAAACACCATATATTTT. The V gene is TRBV7-9, the J gene TRBJ1-3; D is uncertain. The CDR3 runs 15 residues. Germline V CDR1 and CDR2: SEHNR, FQNEAQ (reference sequence). The V end was cut by 8 bases, the J end by 0 bases, with 14 bases between.

This chain connects TRBV28 to TRBJ2-7; 9 nucleotides align to TRBD1. The junction had 16 bases not matched to a gene; V was cut back by 6 bases and J by 7 bases. The CDR3 loop spans 16 amino acids. Germline loops: CDR1 MDHEN, CDR2 SYDVKM. CDR3 in DNA: TGTGCCAGCAGCCTCCTTCGGGGACAGGGAATCCGAGAGCAGTACTTC. Amino acid sequence: CASSLLRGQGIREQYF.

This clone was counted a single time. The rearrangement links TRBV9 to TRBJ2-7; the match to TRBD1 covers 9 bases. The CDR3 has 16 residues. Germline loops: CDR1 SGDLS, CDR2 YYNGEE. Germline trimming cut 4 bases from V and 2 bases from J; bases unmatched to any gene: 10. CDR3 nucleotides: TGTGCCAGCAGCTCGGCCGGGACAGGGACCCCCTACGAGCAGTACTTC. Translating gives CASSSAGTGTPYEQYF.

Judged by abundance, this clone is medium-sized. The V and J genes are TRBV9 and TRBJ2-3; D is possibly TRBD2 (7 bases). The CDR3 extends over 15 amino acids. Per germline, CDR1 SGDLS and CDR2 YYNGEE. V was pared by 0 bases and J by 5 bases, with 13 bases between. In DNA, the CDR3 is TGTGCCAGCAGCGTAGAAGGGGGGGGACGAGATACGCAGTATTTT. This codes for CASSVEGGGRDTQYF.

This rearrangement joins TRBV3-1 (or the pseudogene TRBV3-2) to TRBJ1-1; no clear D. The CDR3 runs to 12 residues. Germline lookup yields CDR1 LGHDT and CDR2 YNNKEL (reference sequence). V lost 0 bases, J lost 5 bases, and 4 bases lay in between. Written as DNA, the CDR3 is TGTGCCAGCAGCCAAGATTATACTGAAGCTTTCTTT. Its protein is CASSQDYTEAFF.

The gene calls are TRBV27 and TRBJ2-1; a possible D gene is TRBD2 (5 bases). The CDR3 runs 16 residues. The germline V and J ends were trimmed by 4 bases and 6 bases, with 19 bases remaining between them. Germline V gives CDR1 MNHEY, CDR2 SMNVEV (reference sequence). DNA for the CDR3: TGTGCCAGCAGTTCCGTAGGCGGGCTAGTAGGCAATGAGCAGTTCTTC. Its protein is CASSSVGGLVGNEQFF.

The chain is built from TRBV9 and TRBJ1-1; D not certain. Trimming pared 5 bases from V and 0 bases from J, leaving 8 bases between. From germline, CDR1 is SGDLS and CDR2 YYNGEE. The CDR3 consists of 13 residues. CDR3 bases: TGTGCCAGCAGTCCGACAATGAACACTGAAGCTTTCTTT. Its translation is CASSPTMNTEAFF.

The chain recombines TRBV24-1 with TRBJ1-5; maybe TRBD1 (5 bases). Deletions cut 3 bases from V and 6 bases from J, with 8 bases between. This CDR3 region has 13 residues. From germline, CDR1 is KGHDR and CDR2 SFDVKD. The CDR3 is CATSDQGVQPQHF. Here the CDR3 DNA reads TGTGCCACCAGTGATCAGGGTGTTCAGCCCCAGCATTTT.